This T cell receptor beta chain was identified during a study of blood T cells in healthy people across ages. For the second PCR, which ran for 7 to 11 cycles, a sample-barcoded 5' primer and a J-beta primer mix were used. TCRdb called the 5' RACE reads again in MiXCR, with one record for every CDR3 protein. The sample shows hundreds of thousands of distinct CDR3 sequences, around 43% of them seen only once. Trimming removed 6 bases from V and 8 bases from J; junction bases left unmatched: 4. This CDR3 is 12 amino acids long. Germline-derived CDR1 and CDR2 are MNHEY and SVGEGT. The sequence came from a man aged 55 to 70 in good health. The chain couples TRBV6-2 or TRBV6-3 to TRBJ1-5; 7 bases agree with TRBD1. Sequencing was carried out using blood. The CDR3 sequence: CASRGQDKPQHF. CDR3 in DNA: TGTGCCAGCAGAGGACAGGATAAGCCCCAGCATTTT.